The T cell receptor (beta chain) under discussion was sequenced for a study of PD-L1 blockade in urothelial cancer. Study overall: In the patient group, most of the roughly 30 were males with bladder-origin urothelial cancer. Blood yielded a median of about 140,000 T cells per sample. Analyses used blood from 3 weeks (second dose) and 6 weeks after treatment start.

CDR1 is GTSNPN, CDR2 SVGIG, per germline (reference sequence). V lost 4 bases and J 1 base, leaving 15 bases between the germline ends. The CDR3 is 15 amino acids. Time point denoted: pretreatment peripheral blood. Clones were read by immunoSEQ multiplex PCR, and TCRdb kept only the in-frame ones, dropping some. The sample lists 70,000 to 95,000 clones, about 83% seen once, with roughly 1.9% in the top ten. The sequenced sample was PBMCs, obtained around atezolizumab (anti-PD-L1) treatment. The TCR originated in a man between 60 and 75 years old with urothelial cancer. The gene calls are TRBV30 and TRBJ2-3; possibly TRBD2 for D (6 bases). The CDR3 DNA follows: TGTGCCTGGAAGCTGACTAGTATTGGCACAGATACGCAGTATTTT. Protein sequence: CAWKLTSIGTDTQYF.